The next 18 T cell receptor beta chains were all read from a single sample in a study of glioma-infiltrating T cells after dendritic cell vaccination. The table came from immunoSEQ multiplex PCR; TCRdb's copy has only in-frame clones and leaves some out. The sample carries roughly 60,000 clones, around 86% recorded once. Time point described: after dendritic cell vaccination, including at tumor progression/relapse. The sequenced sample was blood, obtained after dendritic cell vaccination. The receptors were sampled from a human donor with glioblastoma.

The rearrangement uses TRBV7-9 and TRBJ1-1, with 10 bases identical to TRBD1. Trimming removed 5 bases from V and 3 bases from J; junction bases left unmatched: 9. Per the germline V gene, CDR1 is SEHNR and CDR2 is FQNEAQ (reference sequence). The CDR3 contains 16 residues. This CDR3 is CASSPRQGALHTEAFF. DNA of the CDR3: TGTGCCAGCAGCCCCCGACAGGGGGCTCTGCACACTGAAGCTTTCTTT.

The chain recombines TRBV12-5 with TRBJ2-7; a possible D gene is TRBD1 (6 bases). The V end was cut by 5 bases, the J end by 0 bases, with 17 bases between. The CDR3 spans 16 residues. Germline values: CDR1 LGHNT, CDR2 FRNRAP. The CDR3 DNA follows: TGTGCTAGTGGTCCTCCCCGGACAGAGAACTCCTACGAGCAGTACTTC. This sequence encodes CASGPPRTENSYEQYF.

This clone came up once. The same CDR3 is also encoded by other DNA sequences in this sample. The rearrangement links TRBV5-1 to TRBJ2-7, with D maybe TRBD2 (6 bases). CDR3 length equals 15 residues. V gave up 4 bases and J gave up 2 bases, with 16 bases separating them. In germline, CDR1 is SGHRS, CDR2 YFSETQ. DNA of the CDR3: TGCGCCAGCAGCGCGGTGGGGGAGGCACCCTACGAGCAGTACTTC. Encoded protein: CASSAVGEAPYEQYF.

A few counts support this clone. V usage is TRBV7-8 and J usage is TRBJ1-4, with D perhaps TRBD1 (5 bases). The germline gives CDR1 SGHVS, CDR2 FQNEAQ. With 1 base removed from V and 6 bases from J, the gap between germline ends came to 12 bases. The CDR3 is 15 residues long. This chain's CDR3 is CASSLVRGVDEKLFF. The CDR3 DNA reads TGTGCCAGCAGCTTAGTACGGGGGGTGGATGAAAAACTGTTTTTT.

Written as DNA, the CDR3 is TGTGCCTGGAGTCCTGGACAGGGGGCTAACTATGGCTACACCTTC. Protein: CAWSPGQGANYGYTF. V gene TRBV30 combines with J gene TRBJ1-2, with TRBD1 identical over 10 bases. Trimming at V came to 2 bases and at J to 0 bases, leaving 3 bases not matched to a gene. The CDR3 runs to 15 residues. Germline V lookup: CDR1 GTSNPN, CDR2 SVGIG (reference sequence).

The chain is built from TRBV14 and TRBJ2-6; D is undetermined. Per germline, CDR1 SGHDN and CDR2 FVKESK. This CDR3 region has 17 residues. The V gene lost 1 base and the J gene lost 1 base, with 11 bases spanning the gap. The CDR3 DNA follows: TGTGCCAGCAGCCAAGCCGGGTCACGGTCTGGGGCCAACGTCCTGACTTTC. Translating gives CASSQAGSRSGANVLTF.

The DNA of the CDR3 is TGTGCCAGCAGCTCTGGAAGGGGAACTAATGAAAAACTGTTTTTT. The encoded protein is CASSSGRGTNEKLFF. V is TRBV13 and J is TRBJ1-4; possible D gene TRBD1, 5 bases. This CDR3 comprises 15 residues. Trimming stripped 4 bases from V and 1 base from J, with 10 bases between. CDR1 PRHDT and CDR2 FYEKMQ come from the germline V gene (reference sequence).

The rearrangement uses TRBV19 and TRBJ1-2; no clear D gene. Germline V gives CDR1 LNHDA, CDR2 SQIVND (reference sequence). The V gene lost 8 bases and the J gene lost 4 bases, with 20 bases spanning the gap. This CDR3 comprises 15 residues. CDR3 bases: TGTGCCAGTGGAACCCTTCTGCGAGAGGGCTATGGCTACACCTTC. Translating it yields CASGTLLREGYGYTF.

J is TRBJ2-2 and V is TRBV7-9, with D possibly TRBD1 on 6 matching bases. The germline CDR1 and CDR2 sequences are SEHNR and FQNEAQ (reference sequence). The CDR3 contains 16 residues. V was pared by 5 bases and J by 4 bases, with 17 bases between. DNA for the CDR3: TGTGCCAGCAGCCCACAAAGACAGGCTAGCACCGGGGAGCTGTTTTTT. Its translation: CASSPQRQASTGELFF.

This chain links TRBV7-6 with TRBJ2-1; 10 positions agree with TRBD2. Germline CDR1 SGHVS, CDR2 FNYEAQ. V was pared by 2 bases and J by 0 bases, with 7 bases of the junction left unmatched. This CDR3 comprises 18 residues. The CDR3 is CASSLKLAGVISYNEQFF. The CDR3 bases are TGTGCCAGCAGCTTAAAGCTAGCGGGGGTGATCTCCTACAATGAGCAGTTCTTC.

The chain couples TRBV15 to TRBJ2-1, with 12 bases fitting TRBD2. J lost 12 bases, V lost 3 bases, and 3 bases had no gene match. This CDR3 is built from 13 residues. CDR1 is LNHNV, CDR2 YYDKDF, per germline (reference sequence). CDR3 protein: CATSSQLAGGQFF. The DNA for the CDR3 is TGTGCCACCAGCAGCCAACTAGCGGGGGGGCAGTTCTTC.

This rearrangement joins TRBV28 to TRBJ2-3, with D perhaps matching TRBD2 (5 bases). Deletions cut 6 bases from V and 1 base from J, with 17 bases between. The CDR3 spans 16 residues. Germline CDR1 is MDHEN and CDR2 is SYDVKM. CDR3 DNA: TGTGCCAGCAGCCCAATTGGCGGGCGGGGCACAGATACGCAGTATTTT. This gives the protein CASSPIGGRGTDTQYF.

The chain has TRBV19 and TRBJ1-2; D unresolved. The CDR3 consists of 13 residues. V gave up 1 base and J gave up 7 bases, with 10 bases separating them. Germline V lookup: CDR1 LNHDA, CDR2 SQIVND (reference sequence). CDR3 bases: TGTGCCAGTAGTATAGGGGCAGGTCTTGGCTACACCTTC. Encoded protein: CASSIGAGLGYTF.

The rearrangement links TRBV10-3 to TRBJ1-1; 8 bases line up with TRBD1. V lost 7 bases and J lost 5; bases outside the gene matches: 9. Germline V CDR1 and CDR2: ENHRY, SYGVKD. This CDR3 region has 14 residues. The CDR3 DNA sequence: TGTGCCATCACCCGACAGGGGTTAAGGACTGAAGCTTTCTTT. Amino acids: CAITRQGLRTEAFF.

The gene calls are TRBV6-5 and TRBJ2-7; D is perhaps TRBD1 (5 bases). Germline lookup yields CDR1 MNHEY and CDR2 SVGAGI. V dropped 6 bases and J dropped 2 bases, with 17 bases sitting between them. The CDR3 is 15 amino acids. The chain's CDR3 is CASSPPQGLPYEQYF. CDR3 bases: TGTGCCAGCAGCCCACCTCAGGGCTTACCCTACGAGCAGTACTTC.

V is TRBV6-6 and J is TRBJ2-1, with D perhaps TRBD1 (5 bases). The CDR3 contains 12 residues. V was shortened by 7 bases and J by 7 bases, with 11 bases between the two germline ends. Germline assignment: CDR1 MNHNY and CDR2 SVGAGI (reference sequence). This CDR3 reads CASKGLRNEQFF. The CDR3 nucleotides are TGTGCCAGCAAGGGGCTGCGGAATGAGCAGTTCTTC.

This CDR3 is CASSPEGQWAPSHQYF. The CDR3 DNA reads TGCGCCAGCAGCCCCGAGGGACAGTGGGCCCCCAGTCATCAGTACTTC. The chain joins TRBV5-1 to TRBJ2-4; TRBD1 agrees at 7 bases. The CDR3 covers 16 residues. The V and J ends lost 4 bases and 12 bases, in that order; junction bases with no gene match: 19. Germline CDR1 SGHRS, CDR2 YFSETQ.

The chain is built from TRBV6-6 and TRBJ1-4; the D gene is possibly TRBD1 (6 bases). The CDR3 is made up of 14 amino acids. Trimming took 0 bases from V and 7 from J, leaving 9 bases between them. Germline values: CDR1 MNHNY, CDR2 SVGAGI (reference sequence). CDR3 nucleotide sequence: TGTGCCAGCAGTTACTCTGGGGGGGCTGAAAAACTGTTTTTT. This sequence encodes CASSYSGGAEKLFF.